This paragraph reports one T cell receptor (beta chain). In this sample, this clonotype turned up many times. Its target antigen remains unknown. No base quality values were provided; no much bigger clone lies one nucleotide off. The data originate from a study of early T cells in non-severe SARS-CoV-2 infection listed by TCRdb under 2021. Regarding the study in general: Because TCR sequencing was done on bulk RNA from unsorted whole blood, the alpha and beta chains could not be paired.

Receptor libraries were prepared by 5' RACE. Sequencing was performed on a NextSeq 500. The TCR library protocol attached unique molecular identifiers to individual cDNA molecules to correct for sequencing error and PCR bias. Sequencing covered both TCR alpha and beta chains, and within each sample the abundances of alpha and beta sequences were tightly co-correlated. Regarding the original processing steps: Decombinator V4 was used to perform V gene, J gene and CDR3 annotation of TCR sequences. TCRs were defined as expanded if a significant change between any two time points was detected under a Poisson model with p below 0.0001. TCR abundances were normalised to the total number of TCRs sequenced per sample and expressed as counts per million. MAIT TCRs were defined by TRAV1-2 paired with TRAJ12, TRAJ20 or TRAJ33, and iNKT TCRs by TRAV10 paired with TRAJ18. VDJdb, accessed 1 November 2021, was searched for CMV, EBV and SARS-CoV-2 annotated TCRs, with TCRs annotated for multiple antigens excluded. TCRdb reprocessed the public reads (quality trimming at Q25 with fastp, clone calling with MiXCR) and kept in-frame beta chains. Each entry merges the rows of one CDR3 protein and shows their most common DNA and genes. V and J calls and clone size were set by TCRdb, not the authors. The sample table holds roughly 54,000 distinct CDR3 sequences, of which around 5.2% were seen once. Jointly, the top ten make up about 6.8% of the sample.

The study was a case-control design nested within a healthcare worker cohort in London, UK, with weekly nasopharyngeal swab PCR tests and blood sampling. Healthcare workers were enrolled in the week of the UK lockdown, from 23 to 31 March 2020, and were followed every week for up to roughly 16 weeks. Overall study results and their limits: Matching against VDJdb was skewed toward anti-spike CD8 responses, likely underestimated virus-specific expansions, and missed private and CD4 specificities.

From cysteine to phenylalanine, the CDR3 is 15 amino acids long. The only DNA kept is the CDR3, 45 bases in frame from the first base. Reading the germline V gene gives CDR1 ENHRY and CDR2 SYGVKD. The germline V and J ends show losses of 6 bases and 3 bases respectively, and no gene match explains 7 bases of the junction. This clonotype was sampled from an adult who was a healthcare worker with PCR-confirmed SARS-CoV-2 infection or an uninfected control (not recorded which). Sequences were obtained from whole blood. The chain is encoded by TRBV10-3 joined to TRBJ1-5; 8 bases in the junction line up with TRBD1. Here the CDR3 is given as CAISTGQGYNQPQHF. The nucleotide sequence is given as TGTGCCATCAGCACTGGACAGGGCTACAATCAGCCCCAGCATTTT.